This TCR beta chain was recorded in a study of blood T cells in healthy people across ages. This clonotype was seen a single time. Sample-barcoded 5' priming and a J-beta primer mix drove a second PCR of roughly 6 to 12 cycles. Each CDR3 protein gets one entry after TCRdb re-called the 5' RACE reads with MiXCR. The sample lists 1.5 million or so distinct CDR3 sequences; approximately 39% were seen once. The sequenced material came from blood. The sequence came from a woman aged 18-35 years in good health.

The CDR3 coding sequence is TGTGCCAGCAGCTTAGAAGTAAGGATGGACGAGCAGTACTTC. This encodes CASSLEVRMDEQYF. The chain uses TRBV7-9 and TRBJ2-7; D call uncertain. CDR3 length: 14 amino acids. V was shortened by 1 base and J by 5 bases, with 12 bases between the two germline ends. Germline V gene sequence: CDR1 SEHNR, CDR2 FQNEAQ (reference sequence).